These T cell receptor beta chains were read from a single sample in a study of CD8 T cells in ankylosing spondylitis. TCRdb redid the calling of the 5' RACE reads with MiXCR, one entry per CDR3 protein. The table includes some 330,000 distinct CDR3 sequences, around 7.6% detected once. What was sequenced was blood, either unsorted or a sorted T cell fraction (not recorded which). These receptors came from a male donor with ankylosing spondylitis. The CDR3 runs from the conserved cysteine through the conserved F or W. A D gene is named only where the DNA matches it firmly. Expanded clones are given a class, and other clones once, few, many or no size at all.

D gene: NA
J gene: TRBJ2-7
clone size: NA
CDR3 length: 12
V gene: TRBV12-3/TRBV12-4
CDR3 DNA: TGTGCCAGCAGTTTCATGAGATACGAGCAGTACTTC
CDR3 protein: CASSFMRYEQYF

D gene: TRBD2
J gene: TRBJ2-7
clone size: NA
CDR3 length: 14
V gene: TRBV5-1
CDR3 DNA: TGCGCCAGCAGCTTGGACGGGAGGGTCTACGAGCAGTACTTC
CDR3 protein: CASSLDGRVYEQYF

D gene: TRBD2
J gene: TRBJ2-2
clone size: few
CDR3 length: 17
V gene: TRBV7-9
CDR3 DNA: TGTGCCAGCAGCGCCCCGGCTAGCGGGAGGGTTCCCGGGGAGCTGTTTTTT
CDR3 protein: CASSAPASGRVPGELFF

D gene: NA
J gene: TRBJ1-4
clone size: NA
CDR3 length: 16
V gene: TRBV4-3
CDR3 DNA: TGCGCCAGCAGCCAAGATCGAGGAGGGGTGGGTGAAAAACTGTTTTTT
CDR3 protein: CASSQDRGGVGEKLFF

D gene: NA
J gene: TRBJ1-1
clone size: NA
CDR3 length: 15
V gene: TRBV20-1
CDR3 DNA: TGCAGTGCTAGAGATCCGGGACTGGGGAACACTGAAGCTTTCTTT
CDR3 protein: CSARDPGLGNTEAFF

D gene: NA
J gene: TRBJ1-1
clone size: many
CDR3 length: 14
V gene: TRBV12-3/TRBV12-4
CDR3 DNA: TGTGCCAGCAGTAAGACCCGGGGTGGGACTGAAGCTTTCTTT
CDR3 protein: CASSKTRGGTEAFF

D gene: NA
J gene: TRBJ2-2
clone size: many
CDR3 length: 13
V gene: TRBV9
CDR3 DNA: TGTGCCAGCAGCGGGGTTTGGGGCGGGGAGCTGTTTTTT
CDR3 protein: CASSGVWGGELFF

D gene: NA
J gene: TRBJ1-4
clone size: few
CDR3 length: 13
V gene: TRBV5-1
CDR3 DNA: TGCGCCAGCAGCCTTGAGGGTGGGGAAAAACTGTTTTTT
CDR3 protein: CASSLEGGEKLFF

D gene: NA
J gene: TRBJ2-3
clone size: once
CDR3 length: 16
V gene: TRBV4-2
CDR3 DNA: TGTGCCAGCAGCCAAGTGGGGGTTTTGGGCACAGATACGCAGTATTTT
CDR3 protein: CASSQVGVLGTDTQYF

D gene: NA
J gene: TRBJ2-1
clone size: NA
CDR3 length: 16
V gene: TRBV5-1
CDR3 DNA: TGCGCCAGCAGTTCGGTACGCGGAAGGGGAAGCGATGAGCAGTTCTTC
CDR3 protein: CASSSVRGRGSDEQFF

D gene: NA
J gene: TRBJ1-1
clone size: few
CDR3 length: 15
V gene: TRBV12-3/TRBV12-4
CDR3 DNA: TGTGCCAGCAGTCCTTTACAGGGAGCAACAACTGAAGCTTTCTTT
CDR3 protein: CASSPLQGATTEAFF

D gene: NA
J gene: TRBJ2-5
clone size: few
CDR3 length: 14
V gene: TRBV11-2
CDR3 DNA: TGTGCCAGCAGCCGAAACAGTTACCAAGAGACCCAGTACTTC
CDR3 protein: CASSRNSYQETQYF

D gene: NA
J gene: TRBJ2-7
clone size: NA
CDR3 length: 14
V gene: TRBV14
CDR3 DNA: TGTGCCAGCAGCACGCGGGTCCACTCCGCGGCGCAGTACTTC
CDR3 protein: CASSTRVHSAAQYF

D gene: TRBD1
J gene: TRBJ2-1
clone size: NA
CDR3 length: 19
V gene: TRBV5-1
CDR3 DNA: TGCGCCAGCAGCCACCCGGGACAGGGGAAAGCGGCCAATTACAATGAGCAGTTCTTC
CDR3 protein: CASSHPGQGKAANYNEQFF

D gene: NA
J gene: TRBJ1-1
clone size: NA
CDR3 length: 13
V gene: TRBV6-1
CDR3 DNA: TGTGCCAGCATCACTACCGGGTACACTGAAGCTTTCTTT
CDR3 protein: CASITTGYTEAFF

D gene: TRBD1
J gene: TRBJ2-1
clone size: NA
CDR3 length: 15
V gene: TRBV6-1
CDR3 DNA: TGTGCCAGCAGTGAAAATGCAGGGGGCAACGATGAGCAGTTCTTC
CDR3 protein: CASSENAGGNDEQFF

D gene: TRBD1
J gene: TRBJ2-7
clone size: NA
CDR3 length: 13
V gene: TRBV7-8
CDR3 DNA: TGTGCCAGCAGCCAGGACAGGGCGTACGAGCAGTACTTC
CDR3 protein: CASSQDRAYEQYF

D gene: NA
J gene: TRBJ2-3
clone size: NA
CDR3 length: 13
V gene: TRBV20-1
CDR3 DNA: TGCAGTGCTAGCGGGGATGTAGGGGCGACGCAGTATTTT
CDR3 protein: CSASGDVGATQYF

D gene: NA
J gene: TRBJ2-3
clone size: few
CDR3 length: 15
V gene: TRBV5-1
CDR3 DNA: TGCGCCAGCAGCTTGGAATGGCAGAACACAGATACGCAGTATTTT
CDR3 protein: CASSLEWQNTDTQYF

D gene: NA
J gene: TRBJ2-3
clone size: NA
CDR3 length: 15
V gene: TRBV3-1
CDR3 DNA: TGTGCCAGCAGCCGGGTGGGCCAGGACACAGATACGCAGTATTTT
CDR3 protein: CASSRVGQDTDTQYF

D gene: TRBD2
J gene: TRBJ2-1
clone size: many
CDR3 length: 13
V gene: TRBV12-3/TRBV12-4
CDR3 DNA: TGTGCCAGCAGATGGGCCCGGGGGGGTGAGCAGTTCTTC
CDR3 protein: CASRWARGGEQFF

D gene: NA
J gene: TRBJ2-7
clone size: NA
CDR3 length: 13
V gene: TRBV5-1
CDR3 DNA: TGCGCCAGCAGCGGTACGGACTACCACCAGCAGTACTTC
CDR3 protein: CASSGTDYHQQYF

D gene: TRBD2
J gene: TRBJ2-1
clone size: few
CDR3 length: 14
V gene: TRBV12-3/TRBV12-4
CDR3 DNA: TGTGCCAGCAGCGACGGACTAGCGAGAAATGAGCAGTTCTTC
CDR3 protein: CASSDGLARNEQFF

D gene: NA
J gene: TRBJ1-1
clone size: many
CDR3 length: 14
V gene: TRBV15
CDR3 DNA: TGTGCCACCAGCAGAGATCGGGCAAACACTGAAGCTTTCTTT
CDR3 protein: CATSRDRANTEAFF

D gene: TRBD1
J gene: TRBJ1-2
clone size: few
CDR3 length: 17
V gene: TRBV18
CDR3 DNA: TGTGCCAGCTCACCATTGAGGAACCGGGGACAGAGCTATGGCTACACCTTC
CDR3 protein: CASSPLRNRGQSYGYTF

D gene: NA
J gene: TRBJ2-1
clone size: NA
CDR3 length: 12
V gene: TRBV20-1
CDR3 DNA: TGCAGTGCTAGCGGGGAAGGTGATGAGCAGTTCTTC
CDR3 protein: CSASGEGDEQFF

D gene: TRBD2
J gene: TRBJ2-1
clone size: many
CDR3 length: 13
V gene: TRBV3-1
CDR3 DNA: TGTGCCAGCAGCCAGGGAACGAGGGGACTAGCAGGGTTC
CDR3 protein: CASSQGTRGLAGF

D gene: NA
J gene: TRBJ2-3
clone size: few
CDR3 length: 15
V gene: TRBV4-1
CDR3 DNA: TGCGCCAGCAGCCAAGAAGTAGTCAGTGGAGATACGCAGTATTTT
CDR3 protein: CASSQEVVSGDTQYF

D gene: NA
J gene: TRBJ2-7
clone size: NA
CDR3 length: 14
V gene: TRBV29-1
CDR3 DNA: TGCAGCGTTGCCCGGGACAGACTAGCGTCCTGGCGGTACTTC
CDR3 protein: CSVARDRLASWRYF

D gene: NA
J gene: TRBJ2-7
clone size: NA
CDR3 length: 12
V gene: TRBV27
CDR3 DNA: TGTGCCAGCAGGGGTCCCTCCTACGAGCAGTACTTC
CDR3 protein: CASRGPSYEQYF

D gene: NA
J gene: TRBJ2-7
clone size: NA
CDR3 length: 14
V gene: TRBV28
CDR3 DNA: TGTGCCAGCAGTTTCTCCCGCCCTCGCAACGAGCAGTACTTC
CDR3 protein: CASSFSRPRNEQYF

D gene: NA
J gene: TRBJ2-2
clone size: few
CDR3 length: 15
V gene: TRBV12-3/TRBV12-4
CDR3 DNA: TGTGCCAGCAGTCCCCTCCCCGAACGCAGCGGGGAGCTGTTTTTT
CDR3 protein: CASSPLPERSGELFF

D gene: NA
J gene: TRBJ1-2
clone size: NA
CDR3 length: 14
V gene: TRBV9
CDR3 DNA: TGTGCCAGCGATCTACCGGGGTCTAACTATGGCTACACCTTC
CDR3 protein: CASDLPGSNYGYTF

D gene: NA
J gene: TRBJ1-2
clone size: NA
CDR3 length: 14
V gene: TRBV19
CDR3 DNA: TGTGCCAGTAGTCCACTCCCAGGCCCCTATGGCTACACCTTC
CDR3 protein: CASSPLPGPYGYTF

D gene: NA
J gene: TRBJ2-3
clone size: many
CDR3 length: 15
V gene: TRBV7-9
CDR3 DNA: TGTGCCAGCAGCTACGGCAGGCCTAGTACAGATACGCAGTATTTT
CDR3 protein: CASSYGRPSTDTQYF

D gene: TRBD2
J gene: TRBJ2-3
clone size: many
CDR3 length: 14
V gene: TRBV29-1
CDR3 DNA: TGCAGCGTCTTACCGGGACTAGCAGAAGATACGCAGTATTTT
CDR3 protein: CSVLPGLAEDTQYF

D gene: NA
J gene: TRBJ2-1
clone size: NA
CDR3 length: 14
V gene: TRBV28
CDR3 DNA: TGTGCCAGCACCGCCGGGTGGAATTACAATGAGCAGTTCTTC
CDR3 protein: CASTAGWNYNEQFF

D gene: NA
J gene: TRBJ2-2
clone size: few
CDR3 length: 16
V gene: TRBV21-1
CDR3 DNA: TGTGCCAGCAGCGGCATTGAGGAACTGAACACCGGGGAGCTGTTTTTT
CDR3 protein: CASSGIEELNTGELFF

D gene: NA
J gene: TRBJ1-4
clone size: many
CDR3 length: 14
V gene: TRBV27
CDR3 DNA: TGTGCCAGCAGTACCCGGGACAAGGCTGAAAAACTGTTTTTT
CDR3 protein: CASSTRDKAEKLFF

D gene: NA
J gene: TRBJ1-4
clone size: NA
CDR3 length: 15
V gene: TRBV19
CDR3 DNA: TGTGCCAGTAGTCCGTGGACGGAAGCTAATGAAAAACTGTTTTTT
CDR3 protein: CASSPWTEANEKLFF

D gene: TRBD2
J gene: TRBJ2-5
clone size: many
CDR3 length: 16
V gene: TRBV3-1
CDR3 DNA: TGTGCCAGCAGCCCGGGACTAGCGGGGGAGGTGGAGACCCAGTACTTC
CDR3 protein: CASSPGLAGEVETQYF

D gene: NA
J gene: TRBJ2-1
clone size: few
CDR3 length: 15
V gene: TRBV27
CDR3 DNA: TGTGCCAGCAGTTTAACAGGGTACTCCTACAATGAGCAGTTCTTC
CDR3 protein: CASSLTGYSYNEQFF

D gene: TRBD1
J gene: TRBJ2-5
clone size: NA
CDR3 length: 15
V gene: TRBV18
CDR3 DNA: TGTGCCAGCTCACTCCCGACAGGGAGCCAAGAGACCCAGTACTTC
CDR3 protein: CASSLPTGSQETQYF

D gene: TRBD1
J gene: TRBJ1-5
clone size: many
CDR3 length: 16
V gene: TRBV9
CDR3 DNA: TGTGCCAGCAGCGAAGGGACAGGGTATAGCAATCAGCCCCAGCATTTT
CDR3 protein: CASSEGTGYSNQPQHF

D gene: NA
J gene: TRBJ1-2
clone size: many
CDR3 length: 11
V gene: TRBV12-3/TRBV12-4
CDR3 DNA: TGTGCCAGCAGTTTAAAGGGCGGCTACACCTTC
CDR3 protein: CASSLKGGYTF

D gene: NA
J gene: TRBJ2-2
clone size: many
CDR3 length: 14
V gene: TRBV2
CDR3 DNA: TGTGCCAGCAGGAAGACAGTGAACACCGGGGAGCTGTTTTTT
CDR3 protein: CASRKTVNTGELFF

D gene: NA
J gene: TRBJ1-5
clone size: many
CDR3 length: 13
V gene: TRBV29-1
CDR3 DNA: TGCAGCGTTAAGAAACAGGACAATCAGCCCCAGCATTTT
CDR3 protein: CSVKKQDNQPQHF